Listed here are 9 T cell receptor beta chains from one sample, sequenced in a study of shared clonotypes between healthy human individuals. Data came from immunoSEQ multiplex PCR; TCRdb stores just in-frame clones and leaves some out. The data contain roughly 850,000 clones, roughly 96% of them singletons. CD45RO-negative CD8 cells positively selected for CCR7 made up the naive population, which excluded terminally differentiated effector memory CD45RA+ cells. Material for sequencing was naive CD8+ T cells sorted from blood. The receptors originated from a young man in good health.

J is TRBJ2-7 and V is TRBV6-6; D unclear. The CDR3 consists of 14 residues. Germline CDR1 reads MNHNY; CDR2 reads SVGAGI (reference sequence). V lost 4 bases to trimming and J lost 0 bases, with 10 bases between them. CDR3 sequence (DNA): TGTGCCAGCAGTTTAGCCCGGAGCTCCTACGAGCAGTACTTC. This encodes CASSLARSSYEQYF.

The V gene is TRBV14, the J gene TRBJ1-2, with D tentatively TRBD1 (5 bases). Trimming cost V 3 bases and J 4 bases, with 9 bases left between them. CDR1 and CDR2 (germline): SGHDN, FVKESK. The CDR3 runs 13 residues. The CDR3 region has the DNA TGTGCCAGCAGCCAGGGGCAGCTCTATGGCTACACCTTC. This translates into CASSQGQLYGYTF.

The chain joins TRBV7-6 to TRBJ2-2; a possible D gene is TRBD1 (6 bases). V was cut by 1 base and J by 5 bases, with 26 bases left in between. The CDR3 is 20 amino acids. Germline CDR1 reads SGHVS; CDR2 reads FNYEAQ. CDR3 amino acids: CASSLESHRAVRVETGELFF. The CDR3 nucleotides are TGTGCCAGCAGCTTAGAATCTCACAGGGCGGTTAGGGTGGAGACCGGGGAGCTGTTTTTT.

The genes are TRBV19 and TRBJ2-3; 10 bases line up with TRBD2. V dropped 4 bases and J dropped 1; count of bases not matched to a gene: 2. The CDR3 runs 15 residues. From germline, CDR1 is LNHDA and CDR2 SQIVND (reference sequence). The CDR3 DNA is TGTGCCAGTAGTACCGGGACTAGCGGCACAGATACGCAGTATTTT. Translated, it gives CASSTGTSGTDTQYF.

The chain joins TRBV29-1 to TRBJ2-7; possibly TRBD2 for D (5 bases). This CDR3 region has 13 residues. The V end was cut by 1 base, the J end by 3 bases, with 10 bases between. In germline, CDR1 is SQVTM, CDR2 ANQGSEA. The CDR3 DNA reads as TGCAGCGTTGAAGTTATGGAGGACTACGAGCAGTACTTC. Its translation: CSVEVMEDYEQYF.

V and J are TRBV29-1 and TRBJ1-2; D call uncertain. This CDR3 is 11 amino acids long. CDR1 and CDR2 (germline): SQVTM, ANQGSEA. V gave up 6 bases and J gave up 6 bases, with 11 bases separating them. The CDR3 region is CSVEESHGYTF. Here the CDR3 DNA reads TGCAGCGTAGAGGAATCCCATGGCTACACCTTC.

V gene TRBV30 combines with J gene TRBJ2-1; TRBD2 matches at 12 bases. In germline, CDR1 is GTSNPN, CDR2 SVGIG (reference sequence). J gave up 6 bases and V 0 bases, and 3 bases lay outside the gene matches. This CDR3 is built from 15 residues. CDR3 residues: CAWSVLAGGPNEQFF. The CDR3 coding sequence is TGTGCCTGGAGTGTACTAGCGGGAGGCCCCAATGAGCAGTTCTTC.

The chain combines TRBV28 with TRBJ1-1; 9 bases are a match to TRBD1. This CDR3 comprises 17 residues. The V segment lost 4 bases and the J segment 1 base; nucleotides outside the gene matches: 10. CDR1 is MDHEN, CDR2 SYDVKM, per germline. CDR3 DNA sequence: TGTGCCAGCAGTTGGCCAACAGGGGGCAGATGGAACACTGAAGCTTTCTTT. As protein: CASSWPTGGRWNTEAFF.

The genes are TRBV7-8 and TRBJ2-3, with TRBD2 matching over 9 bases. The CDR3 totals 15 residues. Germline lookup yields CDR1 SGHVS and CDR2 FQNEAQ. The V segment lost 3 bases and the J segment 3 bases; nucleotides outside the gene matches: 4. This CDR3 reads CASSFGLAGTDTQYF. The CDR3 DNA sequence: TGTGCCAGCAGCTTCGGGCTAGCGGGAACAGATACGCAGTATTTT.